A selection of T cell receptor beta chains follows, all from one sample in a study of T cell repertoires in Merkel cell carcinoma. Method: immunoSEQ multiplex PCR; TCRdb's copy keeps in-frame clones and lacks some. The table has around 14,000 clones, approximately 80% seen once. The specimen sequenced was tumor tissue. The receptors originated from an adult with Merkel cell carcinoma. Both conserved end residues are part of each CDR3. D genes are given only for firm matches. Clone size is shown for a subset of rows, as once, few, many or a class of expanded clone.

cdr3_length: 15; d_call: TRBD1; j_call: TRBJ2-5; clone_size: few; v_call: TRBV29-1; cdr3_aa: CSVARTGYFRETQYF; cdr3_nt: TGCAGCGTTGCAAGGACAGGGTACTTCAGAGAGACCCAGTACTTC
cdr3_length: 21; d_call: -; j_call: TRBJ2-1; clone_size: few; v_call: TRBV3-1/TRBV3-2; cdr3_aa: CASSPHDGTGLAGSPYNEQFF; cdr3_nt: TGTGCCAGCAGCCCCCATGACGGGACAGGCCTAGCGGGAAGTCCCTACAATGAGCAGTTCTTC
cdr3_length: 14; d_call: -; j_call: TRBJ2-5; clone_size: -; v_call: TRBV27; cdr3_aa: CASSLNLISGTQYF; cdr3_nt: TGTGCCAGCAGTTTAAATCTAATTTCCGGGACCCAGTACTTC
cdr3_length: 13; d_call: -; j_call: TRBJ2-7; clone_size: -; v_call: TRBV6-5; cdr3_aa: CASIGGGLNEQYF; cdr3_nt: TGTGCCAGCATAGGGGGAGGCCTTAACGAGCAGTACTTC
cdr3_length: 13; d_call: -; j_call: TRBJ1-4; clone_size: few; v_call: TRBV15; cdr3_aa: CATSRDGGRLVFF; cdr3_nt: TGTGCCACCAGCAGAGATGGAGGACGGCTAGTGTTTTTT
cdr3_length: 14; d_call: -; j_call: TRBJ2-4; clone_size: -; v_call: TRBV27; cdr3_aa: CASSLQGSKNIQYF; cdr3_nt: TGTGCCAGCAGTCTTCAGGGCTCGAAAAACATTCAGTACTTC
cdr3_length: 15; d_call: TRBD1; j_call: TRBJ1-1; clone_size: -; v_call: TRBV7-8; cdr3_aa: CASSPQAQGDTEAFF; cdr3_nt: TGTGCCAGCAGCCCCCAAGCCCAGGGGGACACTGAAGCTTTCTTT
cdr3_length: 14; d_call: TRBD1; j_call: TRBJ2-3; clone_size: -; v_call: TRBV9; cdr3_aa: CASSAGQGPDTQYF; cdr3_nt: TGTGCCAGCAGCGCCGGACAGGGGCCAGATACGCAGTATTTT
cdr3_length: 13; d_call: -; j_call: TRBJ1-2; clone_size: -; v_call: TRBV4-1; cdr3_aa: CASSQEGSYGYTF; cdr3_nt: TGCGCCAGCAGCCAAGAAGGAAGCTATGGCTACACCTTC
cdr3_length: 14; d_call: TRBD1; j_call: TRBJ2-1; clone_size: once; v_call: TRBV27; cdr3_aa: CASSRLQGAIEQFF; cdr3_nt: TGTGCCAGCAGTCGCCTACAGGGGGCAATTGAGCAGTTCTTC
cdr3_length: 16; d_call: -; j_call: TRBJ2-2; clone_size: once; v_call: TRBV19; cdr3_aa: CASSIRRSTLTGELFF; cdr3_nt: TGTGCCAGTAGTATCCGGCGGTCGACACTCACCGGGGAGCTGTTTTTT
cdr3_length: 16; d_call: TRBD1; j_call: TRBJ2-3; clone_size: -; v_call: TRBV29-1; cdr3_aa: CSVEDRRQGAPDTQYF; cdr3_nt: TGCAGCGTTGAAGATAGGAGACAGGGCGCACCAGATACGCAGTATTTT
cdr3_length: 15; d_call: TRBD1; j_call: TRBJ2-2; clone_size: -; v_call: TRBV18; cdr3_aa: CASSRRDRDTGELFF; cdr3_nt: TGTGCCAGCTCACGCAGGGACAGGGACACCGGGGAGCTGTTTTTT
cdr3_length: 14; d_call: -; j_call: TRBJ2-2; clone_size: -; v_call: TRBV5-6; cdr3_aa: CASSLVSGSGELFF; cdr3_nt: TGTGCCAGCAGCTTGGTATCGGGCTCCGGGGAGCTGTTTTTT
cdr3_length: 14; d_call: -; j_call: TRBJ1-2; clone_size: -; v_call: TRBV28; cdr3_aa: CASRPGRGLYGYTF; cdr3_nt: TGTGCCAGCAGACCCGGGCGGGGTCTCTATGGCTACACCTTC
cdr3_length: 16; d_call: -; j_call: TRBJ2-5; clone_size: -; v_call: TRBV5-6; cdr3_aa: CASSSISGSYQETQYF; cdr3_nt: TGTGCCAGCAGCTCTATTAGCGGATCGTACCAAGAGACCCAGTACTTC
cdr3_length: 15; d_call: -; j_call: TRBJ2-3; clone_size: -; v_call: TRBV11-3; cdr3_aa: CASSEGTASTDTQYF; cdr3_nt: TGTGCCAGCAGCGAGGGCACGGCTAGCACAGATACGCAGTATTTT